This entry is about one TCR beta chain. This entry comes from a study of blood T cell repertoires in COVID-19. The wider study: The United States, Italy and Spain were the sources of the acute and convalescent COVID-19 samples. T cells, B-cell-depleted T cells, or PBMCs provided the cDNA or gDNA that served as material.

As handled by the study authors: Reference gene primer amplification gave estimated nucleated cell counts. Clones were sequenced by immunoSEQ multiplex PCR, and TCRdb holds only the in-frame ones, with some missing. D and trimming were read from the DNA, whereas the V and J calls and clone size are those reported in that table. Found here are fewer than 90,000 clones, about nine tenths of them singletons; the top ten hold over 0.35%. The CDR3 loop spans 15 amino acids. The germline V gene encodes CDR1 SGDLS and CDR2 YYNGEE. V gave up 3 bases and J gave up 4 bases; unmatched junction bases: 9. This clonotype was sampled from a man aged 55 to 70 with acute or convalescent COVID-19. The chain uses TRBV9 and TRBJ1-1, with TRBD1 matching over 7 bases. Specimen: peripheral blood. In DNA form, the CDR3 reads TGTGCCAGCAGCGCCAGACAGGGAGGACGCACTGAAGCTTTCTTT. It encodes CASSARQGGRTEAFF.